A single sample gave rise to the 8 T cell receptor beta chains below, sequenced in a study of T cell responses to AZD1222 COVID-19 vaccine (dated by TCRdb to about 2021). The library was prepared using the immunoSEQ multiplex PCR assay. TCRdb obtained this table from immuneACCESS and retained in-frame rearrangements with V and J assigned. These tables miss some clones; where compared with another copy, unresolved V genes account for less than half of the shortfall, and the remainder is unexplained. A total of fewer than 120,000 clones appear in this sample, around 90% of them only once. Approximately 3.5% of the sample is in the top ten clones. Taken with the paper, the label for time point translates to: baseline before first vaccination. This material consisted of peripheral blood, taken on day 0 of AZD1222 vaccination. These receptors were collected from an adult in good health.

In the case of this clone: Other DNA sequences of this sample code for an identical CDR3. The CDR3 DNA follows: TGTGCCAGTAGTATCGGTCCTCAAGAGACCCAGTACTTC. Translated, it gives CASSIGPQETQYF. The J gene is TRBJ2-5, the V gene TRBV19; no firm D call. The V end lost 3 bases, the J end lost 2 bases, and 7 bases lay between the germline ends. The CDR3 has 13 amino acids. Looked up from germline, CDR1 is LNHDA and CDR2 is SQIVND (reference sequence).

The V gene is TRBV12-3 or TRBV12-4, the J gene TRBJ1-5; D remains ambiguous. The CDR3 length is 12 residues. Trimming shortened V by 7 bases and J by 3 bases, and 7 bases separated the two germline ends. The CDR3 DNA follows: TGTGCCAGCACGGGATACAATCAGCCCCAGCATTTT. Translated: CASTGYNQPQHF.

The gene calls are TRBV9 and TRBJ1-1, with D perhaps matching TRBD1 (5 bases). Trimming shortened V by 3 bases and J by 5 bases, and 14 bases separated the two germline ends. Germline CDR1 is SGDLS and CDR2 is YYNGEE. This CDR3 is built from 14 residues. For the CDR3, the DNA is TGTGCCAGCAGCGCCGCCGGAGGGGCTACTGAAGCTTTCTTT. It codes for CASSAAGGATEAFF.

The chain couples TRBV14 to TRBJ1-3; the match to TRBD1 covers 8 bases. The V gene end was trimmed by 4 bases and the J gene end by 1 base; junction bases not matched to a gene: 0. The CDR3 is 14 residues long. CDR1 SGHDN and CDR2 FVKESK come from the germline V gene. CDR3 DNA: TGTGCCAGCAGCCGACAGGGGTCTGGAAACACCATATATTTT. The encoded protein is CASSRQGSGNTIYF.

The chain is built from TRBV9 and TRBJ1-2, with D possibly TRBD1 on 5 matching bases. Trimming removed 1 base at V and 7 bases at J, with 23 bases between. Germline V gene sequence: CDR1 SGDLS, CDR2 YYNGEE. The CDR3 is made up of 17 amino acids. CDR3 bases: TGTGCCAGCAGCGTAACCGGGACGGGACCACGGGTGGGTGGCTACACCTTC. Translated: CASSVTGTGPRVGGYTF.

This clone has just one count. The chain carries TRBV29-1 and TRBJ2-3; TRBD1 might be the D (5 bases). Germline CDR1 reads SQVTM; CDR2 reads ANQGSEA. The CDR3 runs to 13 residues. The V end was cut by 6 bases, the J end by 5 bases, with 15 bases between. This CDR3 reads CSVPPRVGDTQYF. CDR3 coding DNA: TGCAGCGTACCACCCAGGGTGGGAGATACGCAGTATTTT.

The chain is built from TRBV18 and TRBJ2-1; the match to TRBD2 covers 11 bases. In germline, CDR1 is KGHSH, CDR2 LQKENI. This CDR3 spans 14 amino acids. The trim removed 3 bases at V and 8 bases at J, leaving 3 bases unmatched. The CDR3 is CASSPGTSGHEQFF. The CDR3 bases are TGTGCCAGCTCACCCGGGACTAGCGGTCATGAGCAGTTCTTC. The whole variable domain, filled in from reference TRBV18 and TRBJ2-1, reads NAGVMQNPRHLVRRRGQEARLRCSPMKGHSHVYWYRQLPEEGLKFMVYLQKENIIDESGMPKERFSAEFPKEGPSILRIQQVVRGDSAAYFCASSPGTSGHEQFFGPGTRLTVL.

The chain combines TRBV18 with TRBJ2-5; TRBD1 might be the D (6 bases). Trimming stripped 0 bases from V and 3 bases from J, with 8 bases between. CDR1 is KGHSH, CDR2 LQKENI, per germline. The CDR3 loop spans 14 amino acids. DNA of the CDR3: TGTGCCAGCTCACCACCGGGGGCGGAAGAGACCCAGTACTTC. Translation: CASSPPGAEETQYF.